What follows is one T cell receptor (beta chain) and its context. What it binds is unknown. This record comes from a study of identical twins. In TCRdb, the 5' RACE reads were re-called with MiXCR into one record per CDR3 protein. The sample comprises 1.5 million to 2 million distinct CDR3 sequences, about 31% of which are singletons, and 0.25% to 0.3% rests with the top ten. The CDR3 covers 14 residues. V was cut by 1 base and J by 7 bases, with 8 bases left in between. In germline, CDR1 is LGHDT, CDR2 YNNKEL (reference sequence). Study results and caveats: The study found weaker excess twin sharing in beta out-of-frame sequences. Compared with models, monozygotic twins showed more out-of-frame TCR alpha sharing.

Sequences were obtained from cord blood. The sequence was collected from a newborn girl in good health. The chain combines TRBV3-1 with TRBJ1-6, with D unclear. The CDR3 loop reads CASSQAGINSPLHF. For the CDR3, the DNA is TGTGCCAGCAGCCAAGCCGGGATCAATTCACCCCTCCACTTT. The complete variable domain, with remaining parts taken from reference TRBV3-1 and TRBJ1-6, reads DTAVSQTPKYLVTQMGNDKSIKCEQNLGHDTMYWYKQDSKKFLKIMFSYNNKELIINETVPNRFSPKSPDKAHLNLHINSLELGDSAVYFCASSQAGINSPLHFGNGTRLTVT.